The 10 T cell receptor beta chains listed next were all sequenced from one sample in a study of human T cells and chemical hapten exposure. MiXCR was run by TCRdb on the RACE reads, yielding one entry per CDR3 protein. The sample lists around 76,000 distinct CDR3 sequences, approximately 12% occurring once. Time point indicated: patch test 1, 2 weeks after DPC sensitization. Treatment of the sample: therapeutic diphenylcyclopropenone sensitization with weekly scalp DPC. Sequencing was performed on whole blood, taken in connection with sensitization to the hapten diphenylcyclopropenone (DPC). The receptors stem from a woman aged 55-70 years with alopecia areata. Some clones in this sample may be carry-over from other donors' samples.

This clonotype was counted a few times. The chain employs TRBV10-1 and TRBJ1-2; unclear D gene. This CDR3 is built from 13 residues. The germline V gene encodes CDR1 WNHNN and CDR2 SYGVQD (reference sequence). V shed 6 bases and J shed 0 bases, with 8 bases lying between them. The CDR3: CASSPGTNYGYTF. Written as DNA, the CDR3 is TGCGCCAGCAGCCCGGGGACTAACTATGGCTACACCTTC.

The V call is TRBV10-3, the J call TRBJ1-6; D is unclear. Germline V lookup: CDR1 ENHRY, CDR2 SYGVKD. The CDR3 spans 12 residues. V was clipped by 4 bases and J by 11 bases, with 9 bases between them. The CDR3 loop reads CAISGDGTPLHF. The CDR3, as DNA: TGTGCCATCAGTGGAGACGGAACACCCCTCCACTTT.

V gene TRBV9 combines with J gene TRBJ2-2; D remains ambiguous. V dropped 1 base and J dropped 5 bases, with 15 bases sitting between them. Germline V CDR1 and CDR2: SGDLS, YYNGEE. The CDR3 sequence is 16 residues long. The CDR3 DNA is TGTGCCAGCAGCGTAACGGCGATGCTTACGACCGGGGAGCTGTTTTTT. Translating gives CASSVTAMLTTGELFF.

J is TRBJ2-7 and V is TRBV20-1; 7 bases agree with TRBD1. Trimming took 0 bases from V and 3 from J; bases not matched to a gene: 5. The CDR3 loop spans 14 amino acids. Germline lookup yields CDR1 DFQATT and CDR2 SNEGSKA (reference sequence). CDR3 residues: CSARDSGQSYEQYF. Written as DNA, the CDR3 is TGCAGTGCTAGAGATTCGGGACAGAGCTACGAGCAGTACTTC.

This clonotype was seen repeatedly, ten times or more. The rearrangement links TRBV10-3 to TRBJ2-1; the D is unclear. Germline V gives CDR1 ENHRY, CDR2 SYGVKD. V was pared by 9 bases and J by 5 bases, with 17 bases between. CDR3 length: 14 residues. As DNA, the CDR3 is TGTGCCATTGCTCAAGATAGGGCGAACAATGAGCAGTTCTTC. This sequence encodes CAIAQDRANNEQFF.

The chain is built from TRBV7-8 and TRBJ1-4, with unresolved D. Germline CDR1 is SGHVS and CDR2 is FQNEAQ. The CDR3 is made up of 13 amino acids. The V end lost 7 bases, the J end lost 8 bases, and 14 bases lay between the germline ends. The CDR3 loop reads CASTFHLGEKLFF. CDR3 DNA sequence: TGTGCCAGCACCTTTCACCTTGGGGAAAAACTGTTTTTT.

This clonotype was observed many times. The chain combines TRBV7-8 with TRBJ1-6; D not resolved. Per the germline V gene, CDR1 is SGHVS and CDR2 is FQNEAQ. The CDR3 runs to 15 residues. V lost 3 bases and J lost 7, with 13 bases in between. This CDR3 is CASSLTGNPNSPLHF. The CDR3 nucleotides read TGTGCCAGCAGCTTGACCGGGAACCCGAATTCACCCCTCCACTTT.

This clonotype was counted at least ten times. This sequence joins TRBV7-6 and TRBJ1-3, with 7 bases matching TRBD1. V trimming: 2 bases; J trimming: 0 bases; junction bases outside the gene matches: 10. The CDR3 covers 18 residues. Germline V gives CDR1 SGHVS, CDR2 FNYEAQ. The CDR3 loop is CASSLRIPTGDSGNTIYF. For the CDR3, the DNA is TGTGCCAGCAGCTTACGTATACCTACAGGGGACTCTGGAAACACCATATATTTT.

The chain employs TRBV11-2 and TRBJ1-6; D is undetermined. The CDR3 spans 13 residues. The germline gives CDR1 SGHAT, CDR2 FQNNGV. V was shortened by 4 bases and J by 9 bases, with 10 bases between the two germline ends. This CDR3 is CASSSGPGSPLHF. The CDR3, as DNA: TGTGCCAGCAGCTCCGGGCCCGGTTCACCCCTCCACTTT.

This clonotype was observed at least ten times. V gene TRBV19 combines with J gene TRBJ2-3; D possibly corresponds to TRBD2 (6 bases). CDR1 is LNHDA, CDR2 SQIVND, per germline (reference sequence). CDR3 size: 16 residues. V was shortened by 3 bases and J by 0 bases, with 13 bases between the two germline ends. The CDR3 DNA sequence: TGTGCCAGTAGTATGAGGAGGGGCAGAAGCACAGATACGCAGTATTTT. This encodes CASSMRRGRSTDTQYF.